This TCR beta chain stems from a study of OX40 agonist ivuxolimab in advanced cancers. In the study overall: Across the patients, intravenous ivuxolimab was delivered every 2 weeks at 0.01 to 10 mg/kg. Study outcomes and limitations: Within 6 weeks, CD4+ and CD8+ blood T cells expanded clonally at 0.1 to 3.0 mg/kg.

Turning to this clone: The antigen is not known.

The CDR3 is made up of 13 amino acids. From germline, CDR1 is LNHDA and CDR2 SQIVND (reference sequence). V was pared by 6 bases and J by 3 bases, with 11 bases between. This table comes from immunoSEQ multiplex PCR, and its TCRdb copy is limited to in-frame clones, with some not included. The sample consists of over 70,000 clones, 87% of them appearing once. This TCR was sampled from an adult with an advanced solid tumor such as melanoma, head and neck, liver or kidney cancer. Sequences were derived from CD4+ or CD8+ T cells sorted from blood, sampled in a trial of the OX40 agonist ivuxolimab. V gene TRBV19 combines with J gene TRBJ2-5, with D perhaps TRBD1 (6 bases). CDR3: CASSRDKEETQYF. The CDR3 nucleotides read TGTGCCAGTAGCCGGGACAAAGAAGAGACCCAGTACTTC.